The rows below give T cell receptor beta chains drawn from one sample of a study of blood T cell repertoires in COVID-19. Profiling relied on immunoSEQ multiplex PCR, and the TCRdb table lists in-frame clones only, not all of them. The sample consists of 320,000 or so clones, over 75% of them appearing once. The sequenced sample was PBMCs or T cells enriched from blood (not recorded which). These receptors all come from a young woman who had recovered from COVID-19. Each CDR3 is given with its conserved first and last residue. D genes are given only for firm matches. Clone size is not always given. Where it is, it says once, few, many or a class for expanded clones.

NA,TRBJ2-3,TRBV27,NA,CASSLVPGVPDTQYF,TGTGCCAGCAGTTTAGTCCCGGGTGTTCCAGATACGCAGTATTTT
NA,TRBJ1-6,TRBV3-1/TRBV3-2,NA,CASGKEASNSPLHF,TGTGCCAGCGGAAAAGAGGCCTCTAATTCACCCCTCCACTTT
NA,TRBJ2-3,TRBV30,NA,CAWGRARGTDTQYF,TGTGCCTGGGGCAGGGCGAGGGGGACAGATACGCAGTATTTT
NA,TRBJ1-3,TRBV5-4,NA,CASSQKGVSGNTIYF,TGTGCCAGCAGCCAAAAAGGGGTCTCGGGAAACACCATATATTTT
TRBD1,TRBJ1-5,TRBV19,NA,CASSGHRGSNQPQHF,TGTGCCAGTAGCGGGCACAGGGGTAGCAATCAGCCCCAGCATTTT
NA,TRBJ1-3,TRBV2,NA,CASSGERGFTGNTIYF,TGTGCCAGCAGTGGGGAGCGGGGGTTTACTGGAAACACCATATATTTT
TRBD1,TRBJ1-2,TRBV15,once,CATSIDRGLHGYTF,TGTGCCACCAGCATTGACAGGGGGCTCCATGGCTACACCTTC
NA,TRBJ1-1,TRBV19,NA,CASSPDRMNTEAFF,TGTGCCAGTAGTCCAGACAGGATGAACACTGAAGCTTTCTTT
NA,TRBJ1-3,TRBV7-8,NA,CASSLRFGVGNTIYF,TGTGCCAGCAGCTTACGGTTCGGGGTCGGAAACACCATATATTTT
TRBD2,TRBJ2-3,TRBV4-3,NA,CASSQDLGLAGGRSDTQYF,TGCGCCAGCAGCCAAGATCTGGGACTAGCGGGGGGGCGGTCAGATACGCAGTATTTT
NA,TRBJ2-3,TRBV9,NA,CASSVGRGTQYF,TGTGCCAGCAGCGTAGGTAGAGGCACGCAGTATTTT
NA,TRBJ1-1,TRBV5-1,NA,CASSLDRFTEAFF,TGCGCCAGCAGCTTGGACAGATTCACTGAAGCTTTCTTT
TRBD1,TRBJ1-2,TRBV4-1,NA,CASSQWTGAVEGYTF,TGCGCCAGCAGCCAATGGACAGGGGCGGTAGAGGGCTACACCTTC
NA,TRBJ2-3,TRBV6-4,NA,CASSAGGSTDTQYF,TGTGCCAGCAGTGCTGGGGGGAGCACAGATACGCAGTATTTT
NA,TRBJ1-3,TRBV19,NA,CASSPTRTAISGNTIYF,TGTGCCAGTAGTCCTACTCGGACAGCCATCTCTGGAAACACCATATATTTT
TRBD1,TRBJ1-3,TRBV5-6,NA,CASTTLQGAGNTIYF,TGTGCCAGCACCACCCTACAGGGGGCCGGAAACACCATATATTTT
TRBD1,TRBJ2-1,TRBV7-9,NA,CASSLVRGQGINEQFF,TGTGCCAGCAGCTTAGTTCGAGGACAGGGGATAAATGAGCAGTTCTTC
TRBD2,TRBJ2-1,TRBV7-9,NA,CASSARDYQYNEQFF,TGTGCCAGCAGTGCCCGGGACTATCAATACAATGAGCAGTTCTTC
NA,TRBJ1-3,TRBV27,NA,CASSPGGGDLSGNTIYF,TGTGCCAGCAGTCCCGGAGGGGGGGATCTCTCTGGAAACACCATATATTTT
NA,TRBJ1-2,TRBV7-2,NA,CASSLGGSNYGYTF,TGTGCCAGCAGCTTAGGGGGCAGCAACTATGGCTACACCTTC
TRBD2,TRBJ2-7,TRBV7-8,NA,CASSPGSGEYEQYF,TGTGCCAGCAGCCCAGGTAGCGGGGAATACGAGCAGTACTTC
NA,TRBJ1-2,TRBV2,NA,CASRGRTVNYGYTF,TGTGCCAGCAGGGGGAGGACGGTTAACTATGGCTACACCTTC
NA,TRBJ2-3,TRBV4-3,NA,CASSQDLGRPTDTQYF,TGCGCCAGCAGCCAAGATCTCGGCAGGCCCACAGATACGCAGTATTTT
TRBD1,TRBJ1-2,TRBV18,once,CASSPVQGASGYTF,TGTGCCAGCTCACCGGTCCAGGGGGCGTCTGGCTACACCTTC
TRBD1,TRBJ1-1,TRBV9,NA,CASSPRQGGEAFF,TGTGCCAGCAGCCCCCGACAGGGCGGTGAAGCTTTCTTT
TRBD1,TRBJ2-1,TRBV5-1,NA,CASRLGQGNNEQFF,TGCGCCAGCAGACTCGGACAGGGAAACAATGAGCAGTTCTTC
TRBD1,TRBJ1-5,TRBV15,few,CATSTGQGIGRPQHF,TGTGCCACCAGCACGGGACAGGGGATCGGGCGGCCCCAGCATTTT
NA,TRBJ2-6,TRBV27,NA,CASSPLTSSGANVLTF,TGTGCCAGCAGCCCCCTCACTTCCTCTGGGGCCAACGTCCTGACTTTC
NA,TRBJ2-2,TRBV11-2,NA,CASSSGLLNTGELFF,TGTGCCAGCAGCTCAGGACTTTTGAACACCGGGGAGCTGTTTTTT
NA,TRBJ1-5,TRBV5-1,NA,CASSLGVGEGQPQHF,TGCGCCAGCAGCTTGGGAGTAGGGGAGGGCCAGCCCCAGCATTTT
NA,TRBJ2-7,TRBV4-3,NA,CASSQEQGISYEQYF,TGCGCCAGCAGCCAAGAACAGGGTATTTCCTACGAGCAGTACTTC
NA,TRBJ2-7,TRBV12-3/TRBV12-4,NA,CASRQAYEQYF,TGTGCCAGCAGACAAGCCTACGAGCAGTACTTC
NA,TRBJ1-3,TRBV30,NA,CARSSHSGNTIYF,TGTGCCCGATCCAGTCACTCTGGAAACACCATATATTTT
TRBD1,TRBJ2-7,TRBV2,NA,CASSEGQGAGEQYF,TGTGCCAGCAGTGAAGGACAGGGGGCGGGTGAGCAGTACTTC
NA,TRBJ2-7,TRBV21-1,NA,CASSKGGQESSYEQYF,TGTGCCAGCAGCAAAGGGGGACAGGAGAGCTCCTACGAGCAGTACTTC
TRBD1,TRBJ2-7,TRBV11-2,NA,CASSPHRDRGAEQYF,TGTGCCAGCAGCCCTCACCGGGACAGGGGGGCCGAGCAGTACTTC
NA,TRBJ2-3,TRBV9,NA,CASSVGPGTDTQYF,TGTGCCAGCAGCGTAGGCCCAGGCACAGATACGCAGTATTTT
TRBD1,TRBJ2-7,TRBV7-6,NA,CASSFGTGGQYEQYF,TGTGCCAGCAGCTTCGGGACAGGGGGTCAGTACGAGCAGTACTTC
TRBD1,TRBJ1-1,TRBV4-1,NA,CASSQDPGTVGTEAFF,TGCGCCAGCAGCCAAGATCCCGGGACAGTCGGGACTGAAGCTTTCTTT
TRBD1,TRBJ2-7,TRBV5-1,once,CASSPGQGLGEQYF,TGCGCCAGCAGCCCAGGACAGGGACTGGGGGAGCAGTACTTC
TRBD1,TRBJ1-1,TRBV28,NA,CASSLDRAPPEAFF,TGTGCCAGCAGTTTGGACAGGGCCCCACCTGAAGCTTTCTTT
TRBD2,TRBJ2-5,TRBV5-1,NA,CASSLAGGGRETQYF,TGCGCCAGCAGCTTGGCCGGGGGGGGCCGTGAGACCCAGTACTTC
TRBD1,TRBJ1-2,TRBV4-3,NA,CASSQEPPGGPYGYTF,TGCGCCAGCAGCCAAGAGCCGCCAGGGGGGCCTTATGGCTACACCTTC
NA,TRBJ2-2,TRBV18,NA,CASSSKPRAGELFF,TGTGCCAGCTCATCTAAACCCAGGGCCGGGGAGCTGTTTTTT
TRBD1,TRBJ2-2,TRBV11-3,few,CASSLGDRAYTGELFF,TGTGCCAGCAGCTTAGGGGACAGGGCTTACACCGGGGAGCTGTTTTTT
NA,TRBJ2-7,TRBV9,once,CASSVLLVSDSSYEQYF,TGTGCCAGCAGCGTACTTTTAGTCTCGGACAGCTCCTACGAGCAGTACTTC
TRBD1,TRBJ1-2,TRBV30,NA,CAWRAGTGNYGYTF,TGTGCCTGGAGAGCCGGGACAGGGAACTATGGCTACACCTTC
NA,TRBJ1-2,TRBV27,NA,CASSLNGGKYGYTF,TGTGCCAGCAGTTTAAACGGGGGGAAATATGGCTACACCTTC
TRBD1,TRBJ1-5,TRBV19,NA,CASSHQPHRTGYNQPQHF,TGTGCCAGTAGTCATCAACCACACCGGACAGGGTACAATCAGCCCCAGCATTTT
TRBD1,TRBJ2-2,TRBV9,NA,CASSARQGNTGELFF,TGTGCCAGCAGCGCGAGACAGGGAAACACCGGGGAGCTGTTTTTT
NA,TRBJ2-5,TRBV28,few,CASSAPPGGSQETQYF,TGTGCCAGCAGTGCCCCGCCCGGGGGTTCCCAAGAGACCCAGTACTTC
NA,TRBJ1-1,TRBV4-1,NA,CASSQVQVGVNTEAFF,TGCGCCAGCAGCCAAGTGCAGGTAGGGGTGAACACTGAAGCTTTCTTT
NA,TRBJ1-1,TRBV7-2,NA,CASSLWEGVTEAFF,TGTGCCAGCAGCTTATGGGAAGGGGTTACTGAAGCTTTCTTT
NA,TRBJ2-5,TRBV7-9,NA,CASSPLSAGETQYF,TGTGCCAGCAGCCCCCTATCCGCCGGAGAGACCCAGTACTTC
TRBD1,TRBJ1-2,TRBV28,NA,CASIPTPGTGGGGNYGYTF,TGTGCCAGCATCCCAACCCCGGGGACAGGGGGGGGAGGGAACTATGGCTACACCTTC
TRBD1,TRBJ1-5,TRBV28,NA,CATWGTGGGNQPQHF,TGTGCCACGTGGGGGACAGGGGGCGGGAATCAGCCCCAGCATTTT